The 5 T cell receptor beta chains given below trace back to one sample, sequenced in a study of cytomegalovirus exposure and HLA in healthy donors (dated by TCRdb to the late 2010s). Libraries were prepared through the immunoSEQ multiplex PCR assay. A mixture of 60 forward primers for TCR Vbeta segments and 13 reverse primers for TCR Jbeta segments was used in the multiplex PCR. TCRdb took over this immuneACCESS table, retaining in-frame rearrangements with V and J assigned. Such tables are incomplete; in checked studies, under half of the missing clones stem from an unresolved V gene, and the remainder is unexplained. Counted in this sample were about 130,000 clones; around 78% of them appeared once. The ten largest make up about 1.6% of the sample. The sequenced sample consisted of PBMCs. Source of these receptors: a woman aged 18 to 35 in good health and CMV-seronegative.

The rearrangement uses TRBV5-1 and TRBJ2-7; TRBD1 matches 10 bases. Germline CDR1 and CDR2: SGHRS and YFSETQ. With 6 bases clipped from V and 2 bases from J, the junction kept 8 bases outside the gene matches. This CDR3 comprises 15 residues. This CDR3 is CASNPDGTGAYEQYF. Here the CDR3 DNA reads TGCGCCAGCAATCCAGACGGGACAGGGGCCTACGAGCAGTACTTC.

The rearrangement joins TRBV5-1 to TRBJ2-5, with 7 bases matching TRBD2. V dropped 0 bases and J dropped 5; count of bases not matched to a gene: 7. Looked up from germline, CDR1 is SGHRS and CDR2 is YFSETQ. CDR3 length equals 15 residues. CDR3 sequence reads: CASSLVAGVAETQYF. In nucleotides, the CDR3 is TGCGCCAGCAGCTTGGTCGCGGGGGTGGCCGAGACCCAGTACTTC.

V is TRBV30 and J is TRBJ1-2; 12 positions agree with TRBD1. CDR3 length: 14 amino acids. CDR1 is GTSNPN, CDR2 SVGIG, per germline (reference sequence). The trim removed 1 base at V and 8 bases at J, leaving 5 bases unmatched. The CDR3 is CAWSGDRGRRGYTF. In DNA form, the CDR3 reads TGTGCCTGGAGTGGGGACAGGGGGCGGAGAGGCTACACCTTC.

This chain connects TRBV27 to TRBJ1-3, with a tentative D call TRBD1 (5 bases). V was clipped by 7 bases and J by 0 bases, with 16 bases between them. The CDR3 has 16 amino acids. Germline lookup yields CDR1 MNHEY and CDR2 SMNVEV (reference sequence). CDR3 region: CASKARGRDSGNTIYF. CDR3 nucleotide sequence: TGTGCCAGCAAAGCGCGGGGACGGGACTCTGGAAACACCATATATTTT.

This clone was picked up a small number of times. CDR3: CASSYERGSYNEQFF. CDR3 DNA sequence: TGTGCCAGCAGTTACGAGAGGGGGTCCTACAATGAGCAGTTCTTC. The chain has TRBV6-6 and TRBJ2-1; maybe TRBD1 (6 bases). Germline V gene lookup returns CDR1 MNHNY and CDR2 SVGAGI (reference sequence). V was shortened by 2 bases and J by 1 base, with 9 bases between the two germline ends. The CDR3 contains 15 residues.